The subject of this entry is one TCR beta chain. Its antigen is as yet unknown. The data belong to a study of shared clonotypes between healthy human individuals. Study-wide results and caveats: Against clonotypes common to all four donors, non-shared ones had lower generation probabilities.

Authors' methods: Filtering differed, since immunoSEQ gave only junction sequences and no quality scores. Here immunoSEQ multiplex PCR was the method, and the copy in TCRdb shows in-frame clones only, minus some. For V, J and clone size, that table is used; D and trimming come from the DNA. The repertoire consists of 2 million to 2.5 million clones, with around 93% occurring once and the leading ten covering 0.3% to 0.4%. This TCR was sampled from a man aged 18 to 29 in good health. Some clones in this sample may be carry-over from other donors' samples. The source material was naive CD4+ T cells from PBMCs. Subset: CD45RA+ positively selected.

The CDR3 region is CASSLAGPTDTQYF. Written as DNA, the CDR3 is TGTGCCAGCAGCTTGGCCGGACCCACAGATACGCAGTATTTT. V gene TRBV5-4 combines with J gene TRBJ2-3; no clear D gene. Looked up from germline, CDR1 is SGHNT and CDR2 is YYREEE (reference sequence). V was shortened by 0 bases and J by 2 bases, with 7 bases between the two germline ends. The CDR3 runs 14 residues.